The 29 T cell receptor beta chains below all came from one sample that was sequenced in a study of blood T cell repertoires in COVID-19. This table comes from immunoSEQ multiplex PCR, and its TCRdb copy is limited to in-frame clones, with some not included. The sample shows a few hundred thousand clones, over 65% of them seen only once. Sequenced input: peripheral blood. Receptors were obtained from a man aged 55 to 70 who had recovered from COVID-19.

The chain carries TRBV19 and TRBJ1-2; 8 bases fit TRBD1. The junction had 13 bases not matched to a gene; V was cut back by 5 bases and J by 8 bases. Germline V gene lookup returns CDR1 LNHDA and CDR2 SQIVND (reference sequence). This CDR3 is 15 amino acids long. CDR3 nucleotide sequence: TGTGCCAGTAGTGACTCGGGGGCCAGGGGGCAAGGCTACACCTTC. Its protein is CASSDSGARGQGYTF. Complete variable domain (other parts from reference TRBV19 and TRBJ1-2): DGGITQSPKYLFRKEGQNVTLSCEQNLNHDAMYWYRQDPGQGLRLIYYSQIVNDFQKGDIAEGYSVSREKKESFPLTVTSAQKNPTAFYLCASSDSGARGQGYTFGSGTRLTVV.

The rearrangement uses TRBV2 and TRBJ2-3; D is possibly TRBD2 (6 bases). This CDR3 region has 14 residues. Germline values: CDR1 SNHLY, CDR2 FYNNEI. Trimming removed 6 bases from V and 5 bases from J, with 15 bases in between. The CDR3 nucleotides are TGTGCCAGCAGGCCGGGACTCCCAAAAGATACGCAGTATTTT. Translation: CASRPGLPKDTQYF. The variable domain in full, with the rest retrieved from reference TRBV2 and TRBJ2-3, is EPEVTQTPSHQVTQMGQEVILRCVPISNHLYFYWYRQILGQKVEFLVSFYNNEISEKSEIFDDQFSVERPDGSNFTLKIRSTKLEDSAMYFCASRPGLPKDTQYFGPGTRLTVL.

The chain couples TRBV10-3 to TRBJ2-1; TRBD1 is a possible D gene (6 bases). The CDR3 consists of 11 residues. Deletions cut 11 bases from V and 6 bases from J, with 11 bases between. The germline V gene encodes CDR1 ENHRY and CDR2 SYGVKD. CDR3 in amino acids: CAGGQSNEQFF. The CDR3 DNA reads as TGTGCCGGGGGCCAAAGCAATGAGCAGTTCTTC.

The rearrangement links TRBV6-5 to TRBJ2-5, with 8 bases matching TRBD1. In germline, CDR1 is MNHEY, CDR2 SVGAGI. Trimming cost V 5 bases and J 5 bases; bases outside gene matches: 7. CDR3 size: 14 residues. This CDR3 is CASSTQGAQETQYF. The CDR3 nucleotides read TGTGCCAGCAGTACCCAGGGGGCGCAGGAGACCCAGTACTTC.

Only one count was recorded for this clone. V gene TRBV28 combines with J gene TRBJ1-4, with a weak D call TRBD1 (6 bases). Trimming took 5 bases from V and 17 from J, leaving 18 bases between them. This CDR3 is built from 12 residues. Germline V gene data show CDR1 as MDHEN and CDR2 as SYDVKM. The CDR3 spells CASSQPRGQYFF. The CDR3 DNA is TGTGCCAGCAGTCAGCCCCGGGGACAATACTTTTTT.

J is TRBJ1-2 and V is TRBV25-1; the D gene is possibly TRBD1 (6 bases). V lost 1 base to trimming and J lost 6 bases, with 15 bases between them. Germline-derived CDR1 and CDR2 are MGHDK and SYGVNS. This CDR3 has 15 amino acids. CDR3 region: CASSELGVGGNGYTF. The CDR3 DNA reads TGTGCCAGCAGTGAATTAGGGGTAGGGGGTAATGGCTACACCTTC.

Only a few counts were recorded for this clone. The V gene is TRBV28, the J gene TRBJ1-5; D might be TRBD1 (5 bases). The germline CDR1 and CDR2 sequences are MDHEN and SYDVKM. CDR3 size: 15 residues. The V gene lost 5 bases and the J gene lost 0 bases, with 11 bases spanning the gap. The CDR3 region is CASSPGGDSNQPQHF. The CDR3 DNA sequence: TGTGCCAGCAGTCCCGGAGGGGATAGCAATCAGCCCCAGCATTTT.

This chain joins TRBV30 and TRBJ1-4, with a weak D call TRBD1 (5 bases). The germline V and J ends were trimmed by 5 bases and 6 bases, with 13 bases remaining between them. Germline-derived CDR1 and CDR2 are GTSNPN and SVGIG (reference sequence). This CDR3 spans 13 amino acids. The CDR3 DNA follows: TGTGCCTGGGGGGCTGGCTCGGATGAAAAACTGTTTTTT. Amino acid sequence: CAWGAGSDEKLFF.

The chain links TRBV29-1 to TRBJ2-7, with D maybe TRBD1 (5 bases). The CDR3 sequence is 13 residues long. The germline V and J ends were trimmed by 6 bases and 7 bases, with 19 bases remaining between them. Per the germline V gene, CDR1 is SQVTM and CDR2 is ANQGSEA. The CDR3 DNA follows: TGCAGCGTGCATAAGACCCAGGGTGGGGAGCAGTACTTC. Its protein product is CSVHKTQGGEQYF.

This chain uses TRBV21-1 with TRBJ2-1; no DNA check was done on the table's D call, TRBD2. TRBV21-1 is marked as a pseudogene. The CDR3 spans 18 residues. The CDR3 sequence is CASGGLAGGPFAPREQFF. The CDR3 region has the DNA TGTGCCAGCGGCGGACTAGCGGGAGGCCCCTTTGCCCCCCGGGAGCAGTTCTTC.

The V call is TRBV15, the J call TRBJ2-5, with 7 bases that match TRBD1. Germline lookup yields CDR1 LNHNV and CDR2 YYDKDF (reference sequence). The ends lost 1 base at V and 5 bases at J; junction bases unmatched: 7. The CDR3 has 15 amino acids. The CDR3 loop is CATSRGQGLGETQYF. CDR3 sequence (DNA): TGTGCCACCAGCAGAGGACAGGGATTAGGGGAGACCCAGTACTTC.

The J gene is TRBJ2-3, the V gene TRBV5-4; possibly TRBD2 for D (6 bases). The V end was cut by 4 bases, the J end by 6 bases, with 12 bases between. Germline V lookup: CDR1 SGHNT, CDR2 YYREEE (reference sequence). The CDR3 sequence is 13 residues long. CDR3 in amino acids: CASSIADGDTQYF. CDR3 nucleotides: TGTGCCAGCAGCATAGCGGACGGGGATACGCAGTATTTT.

This CDR3 is CASSVNRATNEKLFF. DNA of the CDR3: TGTGCCAGCTCGGTTAACAGAGCAACTAATGAAAAACTGTTTTTT. This sequence joins TRBV18 and TRBJ1-4; unclear D gene. Looked up from germline, CDR1 is KGHSH and CDR2 is LQKENI. Trimming took off 6 bases at V and 0 bases at J, with 11 bases between the two ends. The CDR3 runs 15 residues.

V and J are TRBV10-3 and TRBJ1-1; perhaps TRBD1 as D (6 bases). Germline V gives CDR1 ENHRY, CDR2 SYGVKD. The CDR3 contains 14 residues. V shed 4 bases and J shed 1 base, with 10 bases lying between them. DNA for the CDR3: TGTGCCATCAGTGGAGGACAGAAGAACACTGAAGCTTTCTTT. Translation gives CAISGGQKNTEAFF.

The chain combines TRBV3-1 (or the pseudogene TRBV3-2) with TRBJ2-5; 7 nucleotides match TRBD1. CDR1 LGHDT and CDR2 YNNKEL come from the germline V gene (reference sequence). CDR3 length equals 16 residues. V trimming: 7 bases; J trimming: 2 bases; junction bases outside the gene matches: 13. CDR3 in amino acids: CASKTNRGRGQETQYF. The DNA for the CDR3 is TGTGCCAGCAAGACTAACAGGGGAAGGGGACAAGAGACCCAGTACTTC.

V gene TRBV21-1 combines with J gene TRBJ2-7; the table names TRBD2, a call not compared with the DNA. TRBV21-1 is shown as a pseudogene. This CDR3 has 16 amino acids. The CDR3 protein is CASSKGGLAGDLEQYF. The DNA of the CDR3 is TGTGCCAGCAGCAAAGGGGGACTAGCGGGAGATCTCGAGCAGTACTTC.

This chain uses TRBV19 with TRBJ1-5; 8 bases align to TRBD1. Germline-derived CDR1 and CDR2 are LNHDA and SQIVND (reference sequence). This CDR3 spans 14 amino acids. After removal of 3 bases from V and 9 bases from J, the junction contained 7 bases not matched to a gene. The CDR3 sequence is CASSIRQGRMPQHF. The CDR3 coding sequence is TGTGCCAGTAGTATTCGACAGGGGAGGATGCCCCAGCATTTT.

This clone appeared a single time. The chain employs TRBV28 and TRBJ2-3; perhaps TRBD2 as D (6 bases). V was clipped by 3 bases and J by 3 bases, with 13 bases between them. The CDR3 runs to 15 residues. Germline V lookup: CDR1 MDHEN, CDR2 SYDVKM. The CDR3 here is CASSLTSTGTDTQYF. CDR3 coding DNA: TGTGCCAGCAGTTTGACTAGTACGGGGACAGATACGCAGTATTTT.

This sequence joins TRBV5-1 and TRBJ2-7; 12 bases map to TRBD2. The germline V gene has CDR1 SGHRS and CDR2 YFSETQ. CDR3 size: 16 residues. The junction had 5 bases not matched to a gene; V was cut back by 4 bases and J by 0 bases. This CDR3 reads CASSPWTSGNSYEQYF. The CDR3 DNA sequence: TGCGCCAGCAGCCCCTGGACTAGCGGGAACTCCTACGAGCAGTACTTC.

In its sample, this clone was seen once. In DNA form, the CDR3 reads TGTGCCAGCAGTCCCCAGTCCCGGAACACTGAAGCTTTCTTT. Translation: CASSPQSRNTEAFF. The chain joins TRBV6-5 to TRBJ1-1; D is unresolved. This CDR3 is 14 amino acids long. CDR1 is MNHEY and CDR2 is SVGAGI in the germline V gene. Trimming removed 5 bases from V and 1 base from J, with 11 bases in between.

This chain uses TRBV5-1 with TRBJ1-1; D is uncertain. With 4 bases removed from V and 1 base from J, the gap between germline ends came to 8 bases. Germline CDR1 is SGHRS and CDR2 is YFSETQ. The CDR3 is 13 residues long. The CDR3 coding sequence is TGCGCCAGCAGCCCTCGGAGGAACACTGAAGCTTTCTTT. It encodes CASSPRRNTEAFF.

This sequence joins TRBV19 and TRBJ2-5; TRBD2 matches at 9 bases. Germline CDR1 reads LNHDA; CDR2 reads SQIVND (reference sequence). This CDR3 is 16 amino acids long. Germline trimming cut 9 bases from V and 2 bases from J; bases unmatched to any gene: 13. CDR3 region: CASALAGGFRQETQYF. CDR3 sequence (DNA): TGTGCCAGCGCCCTCGCGGGGGGGTTTCGTCAAGAGACCCAGTACTTC.

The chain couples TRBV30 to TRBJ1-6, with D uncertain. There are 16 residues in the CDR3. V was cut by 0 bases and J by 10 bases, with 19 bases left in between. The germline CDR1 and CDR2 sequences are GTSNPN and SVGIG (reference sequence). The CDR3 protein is CAWSVRTGSGISPLHF. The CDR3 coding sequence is TGTGCCTGGAGTGTACGGACGGGCAGCGGGATATCACCCCTCCACTTT.

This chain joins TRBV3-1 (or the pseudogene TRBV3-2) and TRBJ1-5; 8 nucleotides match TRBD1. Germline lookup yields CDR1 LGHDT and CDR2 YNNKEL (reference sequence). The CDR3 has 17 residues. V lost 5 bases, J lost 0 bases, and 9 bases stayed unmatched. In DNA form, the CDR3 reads TGTGCCAGCAGCGGCGGACAGGGAAGCTATAGCAATCAGCCCCAGCATTTT. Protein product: CASSGGQGSYSNQPQHF.

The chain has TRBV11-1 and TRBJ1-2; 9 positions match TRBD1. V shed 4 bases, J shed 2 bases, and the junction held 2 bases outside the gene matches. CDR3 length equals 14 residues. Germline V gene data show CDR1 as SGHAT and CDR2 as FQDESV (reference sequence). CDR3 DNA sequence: TGTGCCAGCAGCTCCGACAGGGGGAACTATGGCTACACCTTC. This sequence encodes CASSSDRGNYGYTF. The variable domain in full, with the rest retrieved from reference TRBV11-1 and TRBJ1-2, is EAEVAQSPRYKITEKSQAVAFWCDPISGHATLYWYRQILGQGPELLVQFQDESVVDDSQLPKDRFSAERLKGVDSTLKIQPAELGDSAMYLCASSSDRGNYGYTFGSGTRLTVV.

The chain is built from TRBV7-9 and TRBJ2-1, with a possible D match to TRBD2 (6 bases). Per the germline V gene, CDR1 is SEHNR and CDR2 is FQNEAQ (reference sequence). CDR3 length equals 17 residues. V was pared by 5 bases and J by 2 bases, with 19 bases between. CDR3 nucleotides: TGTGCCAGCAGCGCAGGTGGGAGGACGCCGACCTACAATGAGCAGTTCTTC. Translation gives CASSAGGRTPTYNEQFF.

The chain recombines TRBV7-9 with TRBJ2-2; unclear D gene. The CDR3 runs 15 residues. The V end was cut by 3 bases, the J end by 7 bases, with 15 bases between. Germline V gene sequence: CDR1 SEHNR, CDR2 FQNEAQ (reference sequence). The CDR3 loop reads CASSFSTGGGGELFF. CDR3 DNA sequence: TGTGCCAGCAGCTTTTCCACCGGCGGTGGCGGGGAGCTGTTTTTT.

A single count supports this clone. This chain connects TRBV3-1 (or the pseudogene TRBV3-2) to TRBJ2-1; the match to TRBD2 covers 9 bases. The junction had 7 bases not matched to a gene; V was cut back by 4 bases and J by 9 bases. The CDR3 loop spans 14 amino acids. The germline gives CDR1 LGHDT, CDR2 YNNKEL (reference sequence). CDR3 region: CASSPGGRAPEQFF. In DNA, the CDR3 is TGTGCCAGCAGCCCAGGCGGGAGGGCCCCTGAGCAGTTCTTC.

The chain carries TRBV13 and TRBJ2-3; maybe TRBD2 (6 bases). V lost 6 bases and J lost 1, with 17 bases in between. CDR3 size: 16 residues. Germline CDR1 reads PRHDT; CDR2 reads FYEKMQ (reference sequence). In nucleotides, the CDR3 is TGTGCCAGCAGTCCCGGAAGTCCTAGCGGCACAGATACGCAGTATTTT. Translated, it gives CASSPGSPSGTDTQYF.